The 10 T cell receptor beta chains below were found in one sample sequenced in a study of shared clonotypes between healthy human individuals (dated by TCRdb to 2018 to 2021). The receptor library was made with the immunoSEQ multiplex PCR assay. The table comes from immuneACCESS by way of TCRdb, which keeps in-frame sequences with V and J called. Part of the clones is missing from these tables; in studies checked, under half for an unresolved V gene and the rest for unknown reasons. The table for this sample lists 2 million to 3 million clones; 93% of them were counted only once. Clones ranked in the top ten supply about 0.34% of the sample. Sequencing was performed on naive CD4+ T cells from PBMCs. The intended sense of this specimen's cell subset or site label: CD45RA+ positively selected. The receptor set was obtained from a man aged 18 to 30 in good health. Some clones in this sample may be carry-over from other donors' samples.

V gene TRBV11-2 combines with J gene TRBJ1-3; D not certain. The germline V gene has CDR1 SGHAT and CDR2 FQNNGV. The CDR3 loop spans 14 amino acids. With 1 base removed from V and 4 bases from J, the gap between germline ends came to 8 bases. The CDR3 nucleotides are TGTGCCAGCAGCTTAGCTCGAGTCGGAAACACCATATATTTT. This codes for CASSLARVGNTIYF. Complete variable domain (other parts from reference TRBV11-2 and TRBJ1-3): EAGVAQSPRYKIIEKRQSVAFWCNPISGHATLYWYQQILGQGPKLLIQFQNNGVVDDSQLPKDRFSAERLKGVDSTLKIQPAKLEDSAVYLCASSLARVGNTIYFGEGSWLTVV.

This chain uses TRBV9 with TRBJ1-1; D is possibly TRBD1 (6 bases). Trimming pared 6 bases from V and 8 bases from J, leaving 17 bases between. The CDR3 is 13 amino acids. Germline V CDR1 and CDR2: SGDLS, YYNGEE. CDR3 in amino acids: CASISNGGQEAFF. CDR3 DNA sequence: TGTGCCAGCATCTCGAACGGGGGCCAGGAAGCTTTCTTT.

V and J are TRBV13 and TRBJ2-7; TRBD1 might be the D (5 bases). Trimming removed 0 bases at V and 2 bases at J, with 11 bases between. The V gene's germline CDR1 is PRHDT and CDR2 FYEKMQ (reference sequence). The CDR3 runs to 15 residues. CDR3 coding DNA: TGTGCCAGCAGCTTAGGAGGGGTGCTAGCCTACGAGCAGTACTTC. It codes for CASSLGGVLAYEQYF.

The chain has TRBV11-2 and TRBJ2-1; D is ambiguous. This CDR3 contains 14 residues. V dropped 5 bases and J dropped 4 bases, with 12 bases sitting between them. Germline V CDR1 and CDR2: SGHAT, FQNNGV. CDR3 protein: CASSPVGSYNEQFF. The CDR3 bases are TGTGCCAGCAGCCCCGTTGGATCTTACAATGAGCAGTTCTTC.

The chain carries TRBV5-1 and TRBJ1-4; maybe TRBD1 (6 bases). Germline values: CDR1 SGHRS, CDR2 YFSETQ. V was trimmed by 3 bases and J by 8 bases, leaving 23 bases between them. CDR3 length equals 17 residues. CDR3 nucleotide sequence: TGCGCCAGCAGCTCCCGCGGGGGGCTAGAGGATCTCGAAAAACTGTTTTTT. Translated: CASSSRGGLEDLEKLFF. The variable domain in full, completed from reference TRBV5-1 and TRBJ1-4, reads KAGVTQTPRYLIKTRGQQVTLSCSPISGHRSVSWYQQTPGQGLQFLFEYFSETQRNKGNFPGRFSGRQFSNSRSEMNVSTLELGDSALYLCASSSRGGLEDLEKLFFGSGTQLSVL.

Regarding this clone: Other DNA sequences in the sample encode the same CDR3. This sequence joins TRBV6-5 and TRBJ1-5, with D possibly being TRBD1 (6 bases). The germline V gene encodes CDR1 MNHEY and CDR2 SVGAGI. The V end was cut by 8 bases, the J end by 1 base, with 9 bases between. The CDR3 runs to 13 residues. The CDR3 sequence is CASSTGSNQPQHF. The CDR3 DNA is TGTGCCAGCTCGACAGGAAGCAATCAGCCCCAGCATTTT.

A note on this clone: The same CDR3 is also encoded by other DNA sequences in this sample. This chain connects TRBV18 to TRBJ2-1; 11 bases align to TRBD2. Germline values: CDR1 KGHSH, CDR2 LQKENI. With 3 bases clipped from V and 6 bases from J, the junction kept 1 base outside the gene matches. The CDR3 extends over 14 amino acids. CDR3: CASSPGLAANEQFF. The CDR3 DNA sequence: TGTGCCAGCTCACCGGGACTAGCGGCCAATGAGCAGTTCTTC. Looking up the rest from reference TRBV18 and TRBJ2-1 gives the full variable domain: NAGVMQNPRHLVRRRGQEARLRCSPMKGHSHVYWYRQLPEEGLKFMVYLQKENIIDESGMPKERFSAEFPKEGPSILRIQQVVRGDSAAYFCASSPGLAANEQFFGPGTRLTVL.

The chain uses TRBV6-4 and TRBJ1-1, with D hard to call. This CDR3 region has 13 residues. V was clipped by 6 bases and J by 1 base, with 9 bases between them. Per germline, CDR1 MRHNA and CDR2 SNTAGT. The CDR3 bases are TGTGCCAGCAGAGAAACAGCGAACACTGAAGCTTTCTTT. Residues: CASRETANTEAFF.

This chain connects TRBV18 to TRBJ2-5; possibly TRBD2 for D (5 bases). CDR3 length equals 14 residues. Between the trimmed V and J ends, which lost 1 base and 5 bases, there was a span of 11 bases. The germline V gene has CDR1 KGHSH and CDR2 LQKENI. CDR3 in DNA: TGTGCCAGCTCACCACGGTCGGGGAAGGAGACCCAGTACTTC. Its translation: CASSPRSGKETQYF.

J is TRBJ1-1 and V is TRBV10-1, with TRBD1 as a possible D gene (5 bases). The V and J ends lost 3 bases and 4 bases respectively, with 12 bases between them. Germline V gives CDR1 WNHNN, CDR2 SYGVQD (reference sequence). The CDR3 runs 14 residues. CDR3: CASSDRGPSTEAFF. In nucleotides, the CDR3 is TGCGCCAGCAGTGACCGGGGCCCCAGCACTGAAGCTTTCTTT.